This T cell receptor beta chain was sequenced for a study of T cells after yellow fever vaccination (dated by TCRdb to between 2019 and 2020). Study-level background: Libraries from fractions with low cell numbers were prepared with the SMART-Seq v4 Ultra Low Input RNA kit. To follow T-cell clones before and after both primary and booster YFV17D yellow fever vaccination, bulk TCR alpha and beta repertoires underwent longitudinal sequencing. Two healthy male donors, one aged 18 to 29 and one aged 30 to 40 years, made up the cohort. Bulk PBMC replicates and cell subsets were isolated from blood drawn at multiple timepoints before and after both primary and secondary immunization.

The germline V gene yields MNHNS for CDR1 and SASEGT for CDR2. V lost 6 bases and J lost 4 bases, and the count of bases not matched to a germline gene is 9. The CDR3 spans 17 residues, from the cysteine through the phenylalanine. Just CDR3 DNA is preserved here, 51 bases in frame from base 1. The sample's treatment or condition, from its label and the paper: live attenuated yellow fever vaccine strain. PBMCs were isolated from peripheral blood using a standard Ficoll-Paque protocol. CD4 and CD8 T-cell fractions were isolated with Dynabeads CD4 and CD8 positive selection kits. TriZol was used to extract RNA from bulk PBMCs, CD4 and CD8 fractions, and dextramer-positive and dextramer-negative fractions. TCR cDNA was synthesized by 5'RACE template switching, through which a universal primer site and unique molecular identifiers were introduced. cDNA synthesis was primed from both the TCR alpha and TCR beta constant segments. Library amplification used two PCR steps, and the second PCR step added sample barcodes and sequencing adapters. Libraries were sequenced on Illumina HiSeq 2500 (2x100 bp) or NovaSeq (2x150 bp). On the study's bioinformatics: Reads were demultiplexed and collapsed into UMI consensus sequences with MIGEC, and V(D)J alignment was performed with MiXCR. Vaccine-responding clonotypes were identified with edgeR using replicate PBMC samples, with FDR below 0.01 and a log2 fold change above 5 up to day 15 being required. Each bulk clonotype received a CD4 or CD8 identity based on whether the sequenced CD4 or CD8 repertoire contained that clonotype at higher abundance. TCRdb reanalyzed the raw reads on its own, using fastp at Q25 for trimming and MiXCR for clone calling, and kept in-frame beta chains. A single entry per CDR3 protein holds the most common genes and DNA from its merged rows. TCRdb's processing, not the authors' own work, is the source of the V and J calls. Within this sample are under 150,000 distinct CDR3 sequences, with 6.5% to 8.5% of them counted one time only. Roughly 0.73% of the sample lies in the top ten.

Points on this clonotype: Its antigen is unknown. There are no base qualities to consult, and no much larger clone falls within one base.

General conclusions and limits of the study: After the booster, most of the clones that had expanded following primary vaccination were detected again (roughly 97% of CD4 and around 88% of CD8), which suggests that memory was broadly maintained. A small share of clonotypes was detected in both CD4 and CD8 compartments, with the overlap likely arising from convergent recombination. Computational filtering was needed because FACS-sorted repertoires could contain abundant contaminating clonotypes from the bulk population. Compared with the primary T-cell response, the secondary T-cell response was faster but weaker, reaching its peak on day 5 rather than on day 15. Because the study included only two donors, the extent to which the findings can be generalized is limited.

The TCR was taken from a man aged 25-45 years who received the YFV17D yellow fever vaccine. The starting material was CD4+ T cells sorted from PBMCs, obtained 5 days after the yellow fever booster vaccination. The rearranged chain carries TRBV6-1 and TRBJ2-3, and 14 junction bases match TRBD2. The DNA sequence is as follows: TGTGCCAGCAGACGTCGAGGACTAGCGGGAGGTGCAGATACGCAGTATTTT. Its translation reads: CASRRRGLAGGADTQYF.